What follows are 17 T cell receptor beta chains derived from one specimen sequenced in a study of T-cell reconstitution after alpha-beta-depleted transplantation in children. Unique molecular identifiers were built into the TCRbeta library. Each CDR3 protein is one row after TCRdb ran MiXCR on the PCR reads. In the table there are about 27,000 distinct CDR3 sequences, 15% to 20% of which are singletons. The sequencing used PBMCs, mostly from graft donor cells, collected 60 days after TCRalphabeta/CD19-depleted stem cell transplant. These receptors were collected from a male patient under 10 years old who had a stem cell transplant for acute lymphoblastic leukemia, so the T cells may come from the graft donor.

This clonotype is deemed medium-sized. The chain uses TRBV12-3 or TRBV12-4 and TRBJ2-2; possibly TRBD1 for D (5 bases). V shed 3 bases and J shed 1 base, with 9 bases lying between them. The CDR3 extends over 15 amino acids. CDR3 nucleotide sequence: TGTGCCAGCAGTTTGGCAGGGCGGAACACCGGGGAGCTGTTTTTT. This encodes CASSLAGRNTGELFF.

The chain has TRBV4-1 and TRBJ1-5; D is uncertain. The V gene lost 0 bases and the J gene lost 5 bases, with 8 bases spanning the gap. The length of the CDR3 is 14 residues. CDR1 and CDR2 (germline): MGHRA, YSYEKL. The CDR3 loop reads CASSQDTGYQPQHF. The CDR3 bases are TGCGCCAGCAGCCAAGATACGGGTTATCAGCCCCAGCATTTT.

At least ten counts were recorded for this clonotype. J is TRBJ2-3 and V is TRBV29-1; D ambiguous. Trimming removed 4 bases from V and 6 bases from J, with 5 bases in between. The CDR3 has 10 residues. Germline V gene lookup returns CDR1 SQVTM and CDR2 ANQGSEA. The CDR3 protein is CSVGADTQYF. The CDR3 DNA reads as TGCAGCGTTGGAGCGGATACGCAGTATTTT.

This chain connects TRBV6-2 or TRBV6-3 to TRBJ1-6; TRBD1 agrees at 7 bases. The CDR3 contains 16 residues. V trimming: 6 bases; J trimming: 6 bases; junction bases outside the gene matches: 11. Germline lookup yields CDR1 MNHEY and CDR2 SVGEGT. The CDR3 DNA follows: TGTGCCAGCAGGACCCGACAGGGTGGCGGTAATTCACCCCTCCACTTT. Its translation is CASRTRQGGGNSPLHF.

This clonotype was seen a handful of times. The chain recombines TRBV7-2 with TRBJ2-2; a weak D match, TRBD1 (6 bases). Germline values: CDR1 SGHTA, CDR2 FQGNSA. This CDR3 has 15 residues. The ends were cut back, 5 bases at V and 11 bases at J, with 21 bases in the middle. CDR3 residues: CASSDRAGARIELFF. The CDR3 DNA follows: TGTGCCAGCAGCGACCGGGCAGGGGCGAGAATCGAGCTGTTTTTT.

This clonotype was seen at least ten times. The J gene is TRBJ2-2, the V gene TRBV12-3 or TRBV12-4; TRBD1 or TRBD2 may be the D gene (7 bases each). Trimming took 6 bases from V and 6 from J, leaving 17 bases between them. The CDR3 runs 15 residues. In DNA form, the CDR3 reads TGTGCCAGCAGGGGGGGGACAGCCACCTCCGGGGAGCTGTTTTTT. This sequence encodes CASRGGTATSGELFF.

This clonotype was seen more than once but under ten times. CDR3 DNA: TGTGCCAGCAGCTCCCACAGTCCCTACGAGCAGTACTTC. Translated, it gives CASSSHSPYEQYF. The rearrangement joins TRBV7-9 to TRBJ2-7; D gene uncertain. V was shortened by 4 bases and J by 2 bases, with 9 bases between the two germline ends. This CDR3 has 13 residues. The V gene's germline CDR1 is SEHNR and CDR2 FQNEAQ (reference sequence).

J is TRBJ2-7 and V is TRBV10-2, with 8 bases fitting TRBD2. This CDR3 has 15 amino acids. From germline, CDR1 is WSHSY and CDR2 SAAADI. The J segment lost 0 bases and the V segment lost 10 bases, leaving 11 bases of the junction unmatched. The CDR3 is CAIPRTSGASYEQYV. The CDR3 bases are TGCGCCATCCCTCGAACTAGCGGAGCCTCCTACGAGCAGTACGTC.

In this sample, this clonotype turned up many times. The V gene is TRBV5-7, the J gene TRBJ1-1; D not resolved. TRBV5-7 is identified as an open reading frame with a role that is uncertain. The CDR3 loop spans 18 amino acids. Trimming pared 4 bases from V and 0 bases from J, leaving 22 bases between. The CDR3 region has the DNA TGTGCCAGCAGCGGCCCGAACAGCCCTTATCCTTTGAACACTGAAGCTTTCTTT. It codes for CASSGPNSPYPLNTEAFF.

This clonotype appeared a few times. This chain connects TRBV12-3 or TRBV12-4 to TRBJ2-1, with 13 bases fitting TRBD2. Trimming took 11 bases from V and 4 from J; bases not matched to a gene: 17. The CDR3 covers 18 residues. The CDR3 sequence is CAFSLGGTSGTPYNEQFF. In DNA form, the CDR3 reads TGTGCCTTCAGTTTAGGAGGGACTAGCGGGACGCCTTACAATGAGCAGTTCTTC.

The gene calls are TRBV6-2 or TRBV6-3 and TRBJ2-3, with D perhaps TRBD1 or TRBD2 (6 bases each). Per the germline V gene, CDR1 is MNHEY and CDR2 is SVGEGT. The CDR3 length is 15 residues. Trimming removed 2 bases from V and 3 bases from J, with 12 bases in between. CDR3 sequence (DNA): TGTGCCAGCAGTTACGGGACACTAGCAACAGATACGCAGTATTTT. This encodes CASSYGTLATDTQYF.

This rearrangement joins TRBV5-5 to TRBJ1-6; possible D gene TRBD1, 5 bases. Per germline, CDR1 SGHKS and CDR2 YYEKEE (reference sequence). Trimming took 2 bases from V and 10 from J, leaving 13 bases between them. There are 14 residues in the CDR3. CDR3 DNA sequence: TGTGCCAGCAGCTTCGTCGGGGGTCAGTCACCCCTCCACTTT. Translation gives CASSFVGGQSPLHF.

This clonotype was seen at least ten times. CDR3: CAAEQRPEGEQFF. CDR3 DNA: TGTGCAGCAGAGCAGAGACCTGAGGGTGAGCAGTTCTTC. V and J are TRBV5-4 and TRBJ2-1, with D possibly being TRBD2 (5 bases). Germline lookup yields CDR1 SGHNT and CDR2 YYREEE (reference sequence). The CDR3 runs to 13 residues.

The chain recombines TRBV10-3 with TRBJ2-7; D is undetermined. This CDR3 region has 12 residues. The V and J ends lost 2 bases and 5 bases respectively, with 7 bases between them. Germline CDR1 ENHRY, CDR2 SYGVKD. The CDR3 bases are TGTGCCATCAGTGAGGGCGCCGACGAGCAGTACTTC. Protein product: CAISEGADEQYF.

This clonotype was observed many times. This CDR3 is CASSLLAGETDTQYF. CDR3 coding DNA: TGTGCCAGCAGTCTACTAGCGGGAGAGACAGATACGCAGTATTTT. J is TRBJ2-3 and V is TRBV6-5; 11 nucleotides match TRBD2. The CDR3 is made up of 15 amino acids. V lost 5 bases and J lost 3; bases outside the gene matches: 4. The germline V gene has CDR1 MNHEY and CDR2 SVGAGI.

This clonotype appeared many times. This sequence joins TRBV29-1 and TRBJ1-5, with D uncertain. Germline lookup yields CDR1 SQVTM and CDR2 ANQGSEA. Trimming cost V 6 bases and J 5 bases, with 11 bases left between them. The CDR3 is 12 amino acids. Written as DNA, the CDR3 is TGCAGCGTCACAACTGGGGATCAGCCCCAGCATTTT. Residues: CSVTTGDQPQHF.

The chain is built from TRBV11-2 and TRBJ2-3; D remains unclear. V dropped 3 bases and J dropped 1 base, with 5 bases sitting between them. The CDR3 sequence is 13 residues long. Germline V lookup: CDR1 SGHAT, CDR2 FQNNGV. The CDR3 loop reads CASSLRRTDTQYF. The CDR3 nucleotides read TGTGCCAGCAGCTTGAGGCGCACAGATACGCAGTATTTT.